These 2 T cell receptor beta chains were sequenced from one sample in a study of blood T cell repertoires in COVID-19. Profiling relied on immunoSEQ multiplex PCR, and the TCRdb table lists in-frame clones only, not all of them. The table shows some 150,000 clones, with approximately 81% occurring only once. Sample: peripheral blood. The receptor set was obtained from a human donor with acute or convalescent COVID-19. The donor label of this sample is uncertain.

This chain links TRBV9 with TRBJ2-3, with D unclear. V was pared by 8 bases and J by 4 bases, with 11 bases between. CDR3 size: 12 residues. Germline V CDR1 and CDR2: SGDLS, YYNGEE. The CDR3, as DNA: TGTGCCAGTCCTTCCTCGTCAGATACGCAGTATTTT. Translation gives CASPSSSDTQYF.

The chain links TRBV5-8 to TRBJ1-6; D not resolved. Trimming shortened V by 3 bases and J by 2 bases, and 9 bases separated the two germline ends. In germline, CDR1 is SGHTS, CDR2 YDEGEE. The CDR3 extends over 15 amino acids. The DNA for the CDR3 is TGTGCCAGCAGCTCCCGGGGAACCTATAATTCACCCCTCCACTTT. Translating gives CASSSRGTYNSPLHF.